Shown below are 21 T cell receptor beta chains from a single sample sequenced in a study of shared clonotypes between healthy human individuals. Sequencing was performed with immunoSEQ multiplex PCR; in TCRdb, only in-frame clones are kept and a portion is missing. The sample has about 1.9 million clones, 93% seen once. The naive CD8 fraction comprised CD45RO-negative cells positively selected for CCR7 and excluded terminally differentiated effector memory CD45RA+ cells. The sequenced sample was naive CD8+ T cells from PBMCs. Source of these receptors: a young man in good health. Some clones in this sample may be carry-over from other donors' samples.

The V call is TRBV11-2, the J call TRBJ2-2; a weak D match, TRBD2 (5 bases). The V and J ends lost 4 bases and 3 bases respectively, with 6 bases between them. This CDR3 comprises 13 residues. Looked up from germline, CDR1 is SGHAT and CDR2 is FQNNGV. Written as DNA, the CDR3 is TGTGCCAGCAGCTCGGACTACACCGGGGAGCTGTTTTTT. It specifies CASSSDYTGELFF.

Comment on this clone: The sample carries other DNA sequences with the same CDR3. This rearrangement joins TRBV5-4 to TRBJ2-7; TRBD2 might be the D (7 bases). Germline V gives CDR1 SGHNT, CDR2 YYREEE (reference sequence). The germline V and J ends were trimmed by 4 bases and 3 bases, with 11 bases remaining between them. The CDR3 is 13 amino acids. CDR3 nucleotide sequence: TGTGCCAGCAGCATCGGGGGGCTCTACGAGCAGTACTTC. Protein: CASSIGGLYEQYF.

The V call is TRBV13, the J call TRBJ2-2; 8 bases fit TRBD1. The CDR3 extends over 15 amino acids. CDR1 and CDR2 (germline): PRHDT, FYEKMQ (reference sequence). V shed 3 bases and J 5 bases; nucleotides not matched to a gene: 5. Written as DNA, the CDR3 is TGTGCCAGCAGCTTCGGACAGGGATATACCGGGGAGCTGTTTTTT. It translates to CASSFGQGYTGELFF.

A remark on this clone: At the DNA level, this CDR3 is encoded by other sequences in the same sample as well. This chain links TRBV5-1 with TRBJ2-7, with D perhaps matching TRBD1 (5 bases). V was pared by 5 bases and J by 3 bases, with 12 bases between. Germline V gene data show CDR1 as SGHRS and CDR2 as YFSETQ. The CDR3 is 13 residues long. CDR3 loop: CASSLGHLYEQYF. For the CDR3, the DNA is TGCGCCAGCAGTTTAGGACACCTCTACGAGCAGTACTTC.

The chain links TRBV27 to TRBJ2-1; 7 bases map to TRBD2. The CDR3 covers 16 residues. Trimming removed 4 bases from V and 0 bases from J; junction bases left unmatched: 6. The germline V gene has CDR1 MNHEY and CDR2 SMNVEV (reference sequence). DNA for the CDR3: TGTGCCAGCAGTTGGTCCGGGGGGAGCTCCTACAATGAGCAGTTCTTC. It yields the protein CASSWSGGSSYNEQFF.

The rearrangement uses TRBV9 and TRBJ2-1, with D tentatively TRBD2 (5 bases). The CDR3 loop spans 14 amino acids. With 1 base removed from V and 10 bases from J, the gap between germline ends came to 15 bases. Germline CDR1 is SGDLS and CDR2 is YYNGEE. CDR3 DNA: TGTGCCAGCAGCGTACTCGAGGGCAGGCGAGAGCAGTTCTTC. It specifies CASSVLEGRREQFF.

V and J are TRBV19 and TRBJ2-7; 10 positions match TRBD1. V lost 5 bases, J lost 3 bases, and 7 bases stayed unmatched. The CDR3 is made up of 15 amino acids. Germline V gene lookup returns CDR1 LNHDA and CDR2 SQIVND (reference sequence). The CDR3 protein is CASSAGTGDNYEQYF. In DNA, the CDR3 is TGTGCCAGTAGTGCCGGGACAGGGGACAACTACGAGCAGTACTTC.

CDR3 region: CASSSRGDEQYF. The CDR3 coding sequence is TGTGCCAGCAGCTCCAGGGGTGACGAGCAGTACTTC. The J gene is TRBJ2-7, the V gene TRBV7-2, with TRBD1 as a possible D gene (6 bases). The CDR3 consists of 12 residues. Germline V gene lookup returns CDR1 SGHTA and CDR2 FQGNSA. Trimming cost V 4 bases and J 5 bases, with 9 bases left between them.

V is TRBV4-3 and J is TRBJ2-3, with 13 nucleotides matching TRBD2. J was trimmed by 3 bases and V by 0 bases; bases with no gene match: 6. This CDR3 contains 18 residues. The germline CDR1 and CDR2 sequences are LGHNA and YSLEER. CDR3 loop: CASSQEHGLAGETDTQYF. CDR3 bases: TGCGCCAGCAGCCAAGAGCACGGACTAGCGGGGGAGACAGATACGCAGTATTTT.

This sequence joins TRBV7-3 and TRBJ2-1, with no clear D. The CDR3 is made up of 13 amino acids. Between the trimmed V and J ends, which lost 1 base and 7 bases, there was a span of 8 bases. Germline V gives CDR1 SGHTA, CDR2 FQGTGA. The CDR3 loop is CASSLSRANEQFF. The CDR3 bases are TGTGCCAGCAGCTTAAGTCGCGCGAATGAGCAGTTCTTC.

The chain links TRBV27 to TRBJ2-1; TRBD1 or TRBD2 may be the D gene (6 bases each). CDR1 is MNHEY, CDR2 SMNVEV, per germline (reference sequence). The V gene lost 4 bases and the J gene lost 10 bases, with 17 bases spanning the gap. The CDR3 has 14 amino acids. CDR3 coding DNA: TGTGCCAGCAGTTATCTCCAAGGGGGGTGGGAGCAGTTCTTC. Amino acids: CASSYLQGGWEQFF.

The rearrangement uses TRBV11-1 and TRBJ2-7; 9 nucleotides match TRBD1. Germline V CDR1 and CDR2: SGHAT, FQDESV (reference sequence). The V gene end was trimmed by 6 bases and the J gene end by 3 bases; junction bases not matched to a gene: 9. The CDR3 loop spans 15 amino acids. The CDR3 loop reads CASRPSWTGDYEQYF. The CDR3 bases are TGTGCCAGCAGACCATCTTGGACAGGGGACTACGAGCAGTACTTC.

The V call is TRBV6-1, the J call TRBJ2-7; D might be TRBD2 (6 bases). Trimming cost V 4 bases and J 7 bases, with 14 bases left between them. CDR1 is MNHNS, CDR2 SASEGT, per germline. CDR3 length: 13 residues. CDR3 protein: CASSARLVREQYF. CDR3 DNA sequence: TGTGCCAGCAGTGCGCGACTAGTACGGGAGCAGTACTTC.

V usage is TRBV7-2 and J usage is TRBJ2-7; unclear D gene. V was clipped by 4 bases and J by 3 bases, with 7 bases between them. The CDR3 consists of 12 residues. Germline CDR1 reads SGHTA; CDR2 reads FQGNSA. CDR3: CASSYPYYEQYF. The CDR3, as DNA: TGTGCCAGCAGCTACCCGTACTACGAGCAGTACTTC.

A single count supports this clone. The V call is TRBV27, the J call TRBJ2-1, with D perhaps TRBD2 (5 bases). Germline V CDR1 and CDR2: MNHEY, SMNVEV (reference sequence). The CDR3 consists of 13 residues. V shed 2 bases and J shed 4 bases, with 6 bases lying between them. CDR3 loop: CASSLQRYNEQFF. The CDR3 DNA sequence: TGTGCCAGCAGTTTACAGCGGTACAATGAGCAGTTCTTC.

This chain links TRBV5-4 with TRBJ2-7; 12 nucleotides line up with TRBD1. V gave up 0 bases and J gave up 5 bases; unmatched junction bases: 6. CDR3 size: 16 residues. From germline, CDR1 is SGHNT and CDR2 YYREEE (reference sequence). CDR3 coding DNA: TGTGCCAGCAGCTTGGAGAGGGGGACAGGGGGCCACGAGCAGTACTTC. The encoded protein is CASSLERGTGGHEQYF.

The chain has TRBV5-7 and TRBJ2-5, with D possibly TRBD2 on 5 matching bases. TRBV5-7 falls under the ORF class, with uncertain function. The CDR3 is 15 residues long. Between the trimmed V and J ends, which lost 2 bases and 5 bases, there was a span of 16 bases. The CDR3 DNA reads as TGTGCCAGCAGCTTTTCCGGCTCAGGCGGGGAGACCCAGTACTTC. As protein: CASSFSGSGGETQYF.

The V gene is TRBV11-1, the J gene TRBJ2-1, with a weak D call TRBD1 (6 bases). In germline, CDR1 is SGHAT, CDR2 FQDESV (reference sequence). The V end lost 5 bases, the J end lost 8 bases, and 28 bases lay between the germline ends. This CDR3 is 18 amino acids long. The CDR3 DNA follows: TGTGCCAGCAGCCCCTACACATCCTTACAGGGATCAAGGCATGAGCAGTTCTTC. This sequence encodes CASSPYTSLQGSRHEQFF.

CDR3 region: CASSFRDHQPQHF. DNA for the CDR3: TGTGCCAGCAGCTTTAGGGACCATCAGCCCCAGCATTTT. The V gene is TRBV5-8, the J gene TRBJ1-5, with D possibly TRBD1 on 5 matching bases. Between the trimmed V and J ends, which lost 2 bases and 5 bases, there was a span of 8 bases. Germline V gene lookup returns CDR1 SGHTS and CDR2 YDEGEE. The CDR3 contains 13 residues.

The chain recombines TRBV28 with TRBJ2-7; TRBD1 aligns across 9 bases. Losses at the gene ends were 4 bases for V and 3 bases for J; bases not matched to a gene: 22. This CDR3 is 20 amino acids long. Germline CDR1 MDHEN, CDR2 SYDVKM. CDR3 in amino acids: CASSSKFRDRVTGGNYEQYF. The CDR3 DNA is TGTGCCAGCAGTTCCAAATTCCGGGACAGGGTTACGGGTGGGAACTACGAGCAGTACTTC. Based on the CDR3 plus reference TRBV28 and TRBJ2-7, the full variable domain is DVKVTQSSRYLVKRTGEKVFLECVQDMDHENMFWYRQDPGLGLRLIYFSYDVKMKEKGDIPEGYSVSREKKERFSLILESASTNQTSMYLCASSSKFRDRVTGGNYEQYFGPGTRLTVT.

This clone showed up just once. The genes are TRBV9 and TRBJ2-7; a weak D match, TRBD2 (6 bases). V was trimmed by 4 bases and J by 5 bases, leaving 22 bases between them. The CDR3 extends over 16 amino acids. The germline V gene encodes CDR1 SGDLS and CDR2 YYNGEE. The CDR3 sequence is CASSREGGRGTDEQYF. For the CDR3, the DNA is TGTGCCAGCAGCCGCGAGGGTGGGAGAGGGACTGACGAGCAGTACTTC.